One and the same sample provided the 5 T cell receptor beta chains below, sequenced in a study of blood T cell repertoires in COVID-19. Only in-frame clones appear in the TCRdb table, and some are missing; sequencing was by immunoSEQ multiplex PCR. The data show some 34,000 clones, with more than 80% seen just once and about 7% held by the top ten. Material: peripheral blood. These receptors originate from a human donor in a cohort sampled during active COVID-19.

The chain recombines TRBV28 with TRBJ2-1, with TRBD1 matching over 7 bases. V lost 4 bases and J lost 5; bases outside the gene matches: 5. The length of the CDR3 is 14 residues. Germline V gives CDR1 MDHEN, CDR2 SYDVKM. The CDR3 spells CASSSGDRDNEQFF. CDR3 coding DNA: TGTGCCAGCAGTTCCGGGGACAGAGACAATGAGCAGTTCTTC.

This chain uses TRBV9 with TRBJ2-7; 11 positions match TRBD2. The CDR3 runs to 14 residues. The germline V gene has CDR1 SGDLS and CDR2 YYNGEE. V shed 3 bases and J 7 bases; nucleotides not matched to a gene: 6. CDR3 sequence reads: CASSGGTSGSEQYF. The CDR3 bases are TGTGCCAGCAGCGGGGGGACTAGCGGCTCTGAGCAGTACTTC.

The CDR3 here is CASSIGGAYNEQFF. The CDR3, as DNA: TGTGCCAGTAGTATAGGGGGGGCCTACAATGAGCAGTTCTTC. The V and J genes are TRBV19 and TRBJ2-1; D possibly corresponds to TRBD2 (6 bases). Germline V gives CDR1 LNHDA, CDR2 SQIVND (reference sequence). The CDR3 is 14 amino acids. With 1 base removed from V and 2 bases from J, the gap between germline ends came to 6 bases.

The chain couples TRBV10-1 to TRBJ2-3; 13 bases fit TRBD2. V lost 5 bases, J lost 5 bases, and 4 bases stayed unmatched. The germline V gene has CDR1 WNHNN and CDR2 SYGVQD (reference sequence). This CDR3 region has 15 residues. The DNA for the CDR3 is TGCGCCAGCAGTCAAGGACTAGCGGGAGTAGATACGCAGTATTTT. This encodes CASSQGLAGVDTQYF.

This chain links TRBV2 with TRBJ2-3, with 9 bases identical to TRBD2. The CDR3 loop spans 15 amino acids. Germline-derived CDR1 and CDR2 are SNHLY and FYNNEI. V dropped 9 bases and J dropped 1; count of bases not matched to a gene: 8. The CDR3 bases are TGTGCCAGAACATGGGCGGGGGGGCGCACAGATACGCAGTATTTT. It specifies CARTWAGGRTDTQYF.